Below are 4 T cell receptor beta chains sequenced from a single sample in a study of blood T cell repertoires in COVID-19. The data were produced by immunoSEQ multiplex PCR, yet TCRdb's version contains in-frame clones alone and is incomplete. This table has approximately 200,000 clones, roughly four fifths appearing once. Material: PBMCs or T cells enriched from blood (not recorded which). All receptors come from a man in his fifties or sixties who had recovered from COVID-19.

The gene calls are TRBV7-9 and TRBJ1-1, with TRBD1 matching over 10 bases. V lost 6 bases and J lost 1; bases outside the gene matches: 2. CDR1 and CDR2 from the germline V gene are SEHNR and FQNEAQ (reference sequence). CDR3 size: 14 residues. The CDR3 nucleotides are TGTGCCAGCAGGACAGGGGGCTCGAACACTGAAGCTTTCTTT. Its translation: CASRTGGSNTEAFF.

The chain joins TRBV28 to TRBJ1-5; D may be TRBD1 (6 bases). Germline assignment: CDR1 MDHEN and CDR2 SYDVKM. CDR3 length: 16 residues. V was pared by 2 bases and J by 3 bases, with 14 bases between. CDR3 loop: CASSLRPGGVNQPQHF. The CDR3 DNA reads TGTGCCAGCAGTTTACGCCCGGGGGGCGTCAATCAGCCCCAGCATTTT. The entire variable domain, with the rest obtained from reference TRBV28 and TRBJ1-5, is as follows: DVKVTQSSRYLVKRTGEKVFLECVQDMDHENMFWYRQDPGLGLRLIYFSYDVKMKEKGDIPEGYSVSREKKERFSLILESASTNQTSMYLCASSLRPGGVNQPQHFGDGTRLSIL.

V usage is TRBV19 and J usage is TRBJ1-1, with 7 nucleotides matching TRBD1. V shed 7 bases, J shed 10 bases, and the junction held 9 bases outside the gene matches. Germline CDR1 and CDR2: LNHDA and SQIVND (reference sequence). The CDR3 runs to 12 residues. The DNA for the CDR3 is TGTGCCAGTAACCCTCGACAGGGAAGAGCTTTCTTT. It codes for CASNPRQGRAFF.

The chain joins TRBV4-3 to TRBJ1-1, with 7 bases identical to TRBD1. The CDR3 is 15 residues long. CDR1 is LGHNA, CDR2 YSLEER, per germline. The V segment lost 5 bases and the J segment 0 bases; nucleotides outside the gene matches: 6. CDR3 protein: CASSRDRSMNTEAFF. The CDR3 coding sequence is TGCGCCAGCAGCAGGGACAGATCCATGAACACTGAAGCTTTCTTT.